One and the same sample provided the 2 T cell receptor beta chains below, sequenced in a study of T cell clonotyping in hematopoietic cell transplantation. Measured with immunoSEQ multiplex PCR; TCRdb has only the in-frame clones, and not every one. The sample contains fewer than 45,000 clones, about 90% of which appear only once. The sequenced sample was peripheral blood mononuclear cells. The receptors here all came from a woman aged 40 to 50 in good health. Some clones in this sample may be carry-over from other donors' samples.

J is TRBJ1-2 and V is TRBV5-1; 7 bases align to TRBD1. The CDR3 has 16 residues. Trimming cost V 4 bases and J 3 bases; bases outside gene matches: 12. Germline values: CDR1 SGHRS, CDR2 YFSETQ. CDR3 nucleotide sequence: TGCGCCAGCAGCCCTGGGACAGACCCGGTCGACTATGGCTACACCTTC. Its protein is CASSPGTDPVDYGYTF.

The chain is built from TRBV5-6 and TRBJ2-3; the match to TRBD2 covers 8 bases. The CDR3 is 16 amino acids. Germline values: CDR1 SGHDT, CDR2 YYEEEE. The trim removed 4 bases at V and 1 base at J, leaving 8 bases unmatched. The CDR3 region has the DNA TGTGCCAGCAGCCTAACTAGCGGTCTCGGCACAGATACGCAGTATTTT. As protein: CASSLTSGLGTDTQYF.